The sequence of this TCR beta chain was determined in a study of shared clonotypes between healthy human individuals. Study observations and caveats: Sharing across four donors was seen in roughly 5% of naive CD4 clonotypes. Estimated richness values were generally larger in naive subsets than in memory subsets.

CDR3 length equals 16 residues. The germline V gene encodes CDR1 KGHSH and CDR2 LQKENI. Deletions cut 3 bases from V and 4 bases from J, with 16 bases between. Some clones are missing from TCRdb's copy, which holds only in-frame ones; the method was immunoSEQ multiplex PCR. The table records some 1,400,000 clones, 96% of them present only once. Worth noting for this clone: What it recognizes is unknown.

Sequencing was carried out using naive CD4+ T cells sorted from blood. Subset meaning: CD45RA+ positively selected. The sequence was collected from a man younger than 45 in good health. The rearrangement uses TRBV18 and TRBJ2-1; no definite D call. The CDR3 nucleotides read TGTGCCAGCTCACCCCAGGCCCTCGGTTCTTACAATGAGCAGTTCTTC. It translates to CASSPQALGSYNEQFF. The entire variable domain, with the rest obtained from reference TRBV18 and TRBJ2-1, is as follows: NAGVMQNPRHLVRRRGQEARLRCSPMKGHSHVYWYRQLPEEGLKFMVYLQKENIIDESGMPKERFSAEFPKEGPSILRIQQVVRGDSAAYFCASSPQALGSYNEQFFGPGTRLTVL.